This T cell receptor beta chain came from a study of cytomegalovirus exposure and HLA in healthy donors. Study-level points and caveats: Trimming of TCR beta V- and J-genes showed a link, identified in a later analysis, to a missense DCLRE1C variant. The study assumed roughly uniform donor sequencing depth for presence/absence analyses. Some public TCRs appeared in many individuals, while most sequences were rare.

From germline, CDR1 is MDHEN and CDR2 SYDVKM. J gave up 1 base and V 5 bases, and 7 bases lay outside the gene matches. The CDR3 is 15 amino acids. Remarks on this clone: What it binds is unknown.

60 Vbeta and 13 Jbeta primers were used in PCR. Profiling relied on immunoSEQ multiplex PCR, and the TCRdb table lists in-frame clones only, not all of them. The sample contains around 130,000 clones, around four fifths of which appear only once. This chain connects TRBV28 to TRBJ1-1; 7 nucleotides match TRBD1. The receptor was isolated from a man aged 30-40 years in good health and CMV-seronegative. The sequenced sample was PBMCs. The CDR3 DNA reads as TGTGCCAGCAGTCCCCCCGGGACAGCGAACACTGAAGCTTTCTTT. Translated, it gives CASSPPGTANTEAFF.